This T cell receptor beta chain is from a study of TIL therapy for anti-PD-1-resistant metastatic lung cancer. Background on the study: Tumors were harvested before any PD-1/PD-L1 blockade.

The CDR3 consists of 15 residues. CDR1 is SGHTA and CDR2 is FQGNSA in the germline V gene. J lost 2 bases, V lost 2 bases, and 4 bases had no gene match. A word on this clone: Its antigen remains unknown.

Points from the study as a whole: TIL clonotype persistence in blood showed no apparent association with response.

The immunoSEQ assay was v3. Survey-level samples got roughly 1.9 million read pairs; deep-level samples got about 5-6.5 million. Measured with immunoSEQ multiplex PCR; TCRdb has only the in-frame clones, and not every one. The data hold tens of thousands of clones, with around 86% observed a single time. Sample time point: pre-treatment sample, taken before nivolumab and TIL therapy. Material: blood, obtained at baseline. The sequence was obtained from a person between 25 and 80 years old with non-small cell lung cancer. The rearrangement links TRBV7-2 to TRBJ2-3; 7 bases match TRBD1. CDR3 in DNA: TGTGCCAGCAGCTTAACGGGACAGTACACAGATACGCAGTATTTT. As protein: CASSLTGQYTDTQYF.